What follows describes a single T cell receptor (beta chain). TCRdb's copy holds only in-frame clones and misses some; the assay was immunoSEQ multiplex PCR. The profile shows almost 85,000 clones, around 83% of them singletons. CDR1 is KGHSH and CDR2 is LQKENI in the germline V gene. Trimming stripped 4 bases from V and 0 bases from J, with 10 bases between. This CDR3 has 16 residues. This record belongs to a study of blood T cell repertoires in COVID-19. Study-level information: T cells, B-cell-depleted T cells, or PBMCs provided the cDNA or gDNA that served as material.

V and J are TRBV18 and TRBJ2-6, with a tentative D call TRBD1 (5 bases). The sample comprised peripheral blood. The receptor comes from a man older than 75 with active or convalescent COVID-19. The DNA for the CDR3 is TGTGCCAGCTCACTTCCAGGGCACTCTGGGGCCAACGTCCTGACTTTC. This encodes CASSLPGHSGANVLTF.